Below, one T cell receptor beta chain is given with its context. No antigen is known for it. Sequencing used immunoSEQ multiplex PCR; TCRdb keeps in-frame clones, though not all of them. The table lists about 150,000 clones, roughly 94% of them singletons. V was pared by 7 bases and J by 7 bases, with 8 bases of the junction left unmatched. Looked up from germline, CDR1 is LNHDA and CDR2 is SQIVND (reference sequence). CDR3 length: 14 amino acids. The data were taken from a study of T cell responses to AZD1222 COVID-19 vaccine. Study-wide findings and caveats: There were vaccine-associated CD4 TCRs across spike, dominant at 160-218 and 743-854. Baseline seropositivity characterized only six or seven AZD1222 recipients. The donor cohort was predominantly white British with a female majority, and clonal diversity may have been underestimated.

The source material was peripheral blood, sampled on day 0 of AZD1222 vaccination. J is TRBJ2-1 and V is TRBV19, with TRBD2 matching 9 bases. This clonotype was sampled from an adult in good health. The chain's CDR3 is CASMQAGGRNEQFF. DNA of the CDR3: TGTGCCAGTATGCAGGCGGGGGGGCGAAATGAGCAGTTCTTC. Supplemented by reference TRBV19 and TRBJ2-1, the full variable domain reads DGGITQSPKYLFRKEGQNVTLSCEQNLNHDAMYWYRQDPGQGLRLIYYSQIVNDFQKGDIAEGYSVSREKKESFPLTVTSAQKNPTAFYLCASMQAGGRNEQFFGPGTRLTVL.